Shown below are 3 T cell receptor beta chains from a single sample sequenced in a study of shared clonotypes between healthy human individuals (TCRdb year 2020). The library relied on the immunoSEQ multiplex PCR assay. Entries here come from immuneACCESS through TCRdb and include only in-frame sequences with V and J called. Some clones fail to appear in such tables; in the studies checked, an unresolved V gene covers under half of the shortfall, and the cause of the remainder is unknown. In this sample the table shows around 940,000 clones, 70% to 85% of which occur a single time. Together, the top ten hold around 1.4% of the sample. The sequenced sample was memory CD4+ T cells sorted from blood. In light of the paper, this sample's cell subset or site label describes: CD45RA-negative fraction. These receptors were taken from a man aged 18 to 30 in good health.

This clone was observed a few times. The same CDR3 also results from other DNA sequences found in this sample. The chain has TRBV5-1 and TRBJ1-2; 7 bases fit TRBD1. The V segment lost 0 bases and the J segment 5 bases; nucleotides outside the gene matches: 7. From germline, CDR1 is SGHRS and CDR2 YFSETQ. This CDR3 is built from 15 residues. The CDR3 region has the DNA TGCGCCAGCAGCTTGGGAACAGGGGCAGGGTATGGCTACACCTTC. Protein sequence: CASSLGTGAGYGYTF. The full variable domain, its missing parts supplied by reference TRBV5-1 and TRBJ1-2, is KAGVTQTPRYLIKTRGQQVTLSCSPISGHRSVSWYQQTPGQGLQFLFEYFSETQRNKGNFPGRFSGRQFSNSRSEMNVSTLELGDSALYLCASSLGTGAGYGYTFGSGTRLTVV.

CDR3 sequence (DNA): TGTGCCAGTAGTAACCGACAGGGGGATGGCGGCTACACCTTC. Translation gives CASSNRQGDGGYTF. The J gene is TRBJ1-2, the V gene TRBV19; TRBD1 matches at 9 bases. The CDR3 contains 14 residues. Germline CDR1 reads LNHDA; CDR2 reads SQIVND (reference sequence). Trimming took 4 bases from V and 8 from J; bases not matched to a gene: 8.

The chain combines TRBV2 with TRBJ1-5; D might be TRBD1 (5 bases). The CDR3 runs to 14 residues. Per germline, CDR1 SNHLY and CDR2 FYNNEI. The V gene lost 7 bases and the J gene lost 7 bases, with 17 bases spanning the gap. CDR3 in amino acids: CASTLGGGGQPQHF. CDR3 in DNA: TGTGCCAGCACCCTGGGGGGGGGTGGACAGCCCCAGCATTTT.